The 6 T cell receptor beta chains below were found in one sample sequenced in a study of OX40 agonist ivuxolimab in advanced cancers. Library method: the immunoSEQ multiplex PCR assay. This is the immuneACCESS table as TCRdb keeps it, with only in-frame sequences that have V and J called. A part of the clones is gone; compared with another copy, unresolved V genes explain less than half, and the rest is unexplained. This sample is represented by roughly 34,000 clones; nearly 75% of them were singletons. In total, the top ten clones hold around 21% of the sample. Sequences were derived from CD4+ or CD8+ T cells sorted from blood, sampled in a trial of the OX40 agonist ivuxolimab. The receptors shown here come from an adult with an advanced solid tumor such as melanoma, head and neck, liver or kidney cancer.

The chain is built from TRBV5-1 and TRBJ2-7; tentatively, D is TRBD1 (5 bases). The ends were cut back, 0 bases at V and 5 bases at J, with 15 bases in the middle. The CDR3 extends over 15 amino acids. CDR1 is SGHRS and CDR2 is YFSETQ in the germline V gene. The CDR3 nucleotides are TGCGCCAGCAGCTTGGGACAGACCACCCCCCACGAGCAGTACTTC. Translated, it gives CASSLGQTTPHEQYF. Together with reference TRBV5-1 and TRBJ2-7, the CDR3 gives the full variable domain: KAGVTQTPRYLIKTRGQQVTLSCSPISGHRSVSWYQQTPGQGLQFLFEYFSETQRNKGNFPGRFSGRQFSNSRSEMNVSTLELGDSALYLCASSLGQTTPHEQYFGPGTRLTVT.

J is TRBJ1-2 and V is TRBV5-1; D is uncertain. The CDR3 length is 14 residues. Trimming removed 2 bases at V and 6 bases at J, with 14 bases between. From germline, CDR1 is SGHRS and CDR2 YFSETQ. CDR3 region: CASSFLSGFDGYTF. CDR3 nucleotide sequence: TGCGCCAGCAGCTTTTTATCGGGGTTTGATGGCTACACCTTC.

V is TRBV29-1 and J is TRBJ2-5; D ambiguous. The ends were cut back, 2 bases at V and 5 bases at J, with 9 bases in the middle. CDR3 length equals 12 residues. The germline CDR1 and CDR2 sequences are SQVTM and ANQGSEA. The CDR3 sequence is CSVEWVGETQYF. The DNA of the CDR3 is TGCAGCGTTGAATGGGTTGGGGAGACCCAGTACTTC.

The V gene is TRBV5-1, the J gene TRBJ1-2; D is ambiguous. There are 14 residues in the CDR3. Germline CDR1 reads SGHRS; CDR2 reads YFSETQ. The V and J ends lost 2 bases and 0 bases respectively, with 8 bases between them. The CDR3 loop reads CASSLGSSNYGYTF. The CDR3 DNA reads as TGCGCCAGCAGCTTAGGAAGTTCTAACTATGGCTACACCTTC.

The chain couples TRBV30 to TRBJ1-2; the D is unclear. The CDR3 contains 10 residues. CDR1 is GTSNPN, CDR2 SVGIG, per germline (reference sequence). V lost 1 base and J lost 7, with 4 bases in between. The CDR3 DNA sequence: TGTGCCTGGAGTGGGCCTGGCTACACCTTC. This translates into CAWSGPGYTF.

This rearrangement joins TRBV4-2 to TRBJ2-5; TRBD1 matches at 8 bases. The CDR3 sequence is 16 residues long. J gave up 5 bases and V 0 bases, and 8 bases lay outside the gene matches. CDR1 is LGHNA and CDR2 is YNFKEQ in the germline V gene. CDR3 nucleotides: TGTGCCAGCAGCCAAGAATACAGGGGGGCCGGGGAGACCCAGTACTTC. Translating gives CASSQEYRGAGETQYF.